One sample yielded the 9 T cell receptor beta chains listed below, sequenced in a study of long-term antiretroviral therapy in people with HIV. Version v3.0 of the immunoSEQ assay was performed at survey level. Profiled with immunoSEQ multiplex PCR; TCRdb holds only in-frame clones, not every one. The table has about 38,000 clones, over 80% seen once; the top ten hold about 5%. Sample: unsorted PBMCs, taken 1.5 years after starting antiretroviral therapy. These receptors came from a man younger than 30 with HIV.

The rearrangement links TRBV2 to TRBJ2-7; 7 positions match TRBD2. The CDR3 sequence is 13 residues long. Trimming at V came to 8 bases and at J to 3 bases, leaving 7 bases not matched to a gene. Germline CDR1 SNHLY, CDR2 FYNNEI. The CDR3 DNA sequence: TGTGCCAGCTCCAGCGGGGTGAACTACGAGCAGTACTTC. Amino acid sequence: CASSSGVNYEQYF.

The V gene is TRBV5-4, the J gene TRBJ2-7, with a tentative D call TRBD2 (5 bases). The CDR3 runs 15 residues. V was pared by 3 bases and J by 3 bases, with 16 bases between. CDR1 is SGHNT and CDR2 is YYREEE in the germline V gene (reference sequence). The CDR3 nucleotides read TGTGCCAGCAGCTCTACCGAGGACTTCAACTACGAGCAGTACTTC. It encodes CASSSTEDFNYEQYF.

This clone was picked up one time. The rearrangement links TRBV30 to TRBJ1-4, with D unresolved. V lost 3 bases and J 7 bases, leaving 15 bases between the germline ends. The CDR3 loop spans 14 amino acids. CDR1 GTSNPN and CDR2 SVGIG come from the germline V gene (reference sequence). The CDR3 reads CAWREWSGSEKLFF. CDR3 coding DNA: TGTGCCTGGAGAGAGTGGTCCGGAAGTGAAAAACTGTTTTTT.

The V call is TRBV19, the J call TRBJ2-7; 8 bases align to TRBD1. This CDR3 spans 16 amino acids. Per the germline V gene, CDR1 is LNHDA and CDR2 is SQIVND (reference sequence). The J segment lost 1 base and the V segment lost 0 bases, leaving 5 bases of the junction unmatched. The CDR3, as DNA: TGTGCCAGTAGTATAGACCACGGGACAGGTTCCTACGAGCAGTACTTC. It encodes CASSIDHGTGSYEQYF.

The chain couples TRBV7-2 to TRBJ1-1, with 8 bases aligning to TRBD1. Germline V gives CDR1 SGHTA, CDR2 FQGNSA. The CDR3 sequence is 14 residues long. V shed 5 bases, J shed 1 base, and the junction held 3 bases outside the gene matches. The CDR3 DNA reads as TGTGCCAGCAGCAGGGACAGGAGGAACACTGAAGCTTTCTTT. Protein sequence: CASSRDRRNTEAFF.

This clone is medium-sized (0.01 to 0.1%) in the sample. CDR3 protein: CASSPNNEQFF. The CDR3 region has the DNA TGTGCCAGCAGCCCAAACAATGAGCAGTTCTTC. The chain uses TRBV16 and TRBJ2-1; no firm D call. From germline, CDR1 is KGHSY and CDR2 FQNENV. The CDR3 length is 11 residues. The V gene lost 4 bases and the J gene lost 5 bases, with 3 bases spanning the gap.

The chain employs TRBV7-2 and TRBJ2-1; D is perhaps TRBD1 (5 bases). Trimming left V 1 base short and J 4 bases short, with 11 bases between. Looked up from germline, CDR1 is SGHTA and CDR2 is FQGNSA. The CDR3 has 15 residues. The CDR3 spells CASSLDRSPYNEQFF. The CDR3 bases are TGTGCCAGCAGCTTAGACAGGAGCCCATACAATGAGCAGTTCTTC. Full variable domain (rest looked up from reference TRBV7-2 and TRBJ2-1): GAGVSQSPSNKVTEKGKDVELRCDPISGHTALYWYRQSLGQGLEFLIYFQGNSAPDKSGLPSDRFSAERTGGSVSTLTIQRTQQEDSAVYLCASSLDRSPYNEQFFGPGTRLTVL.

This sequence joins TRBV19 and TRBJ1-1, with TRBD1 matching over 7 bases. In germline, CDR1 is LNHDA, CDR2 SQIVND (reference sequence). The trim removed 3 bases at V and 6 bases at J, leaving 13 bases unmatched. This CDR3 is 16 amino acids long. The CDR3 spells CASSIGFARGMAEAFF. In DNA, the CDR3 is TGTGCCAGTAGTATTGGGTTCGCCAGGGGGATGGCTGAAGCTTTCTTT. The full variable domain, with the rest looked up from reference TRBV19 and TRBJ1-1, is DGGITQSPKYLFRKEGQNVTLSCEQNLNHDAMYWYRQDPGQGLRLIYYSQIVNDFQKGDIAEGYSVSREKKESFPLTVTSAQKNPTAFYLCASSIGFARGMAEAFFGQGTRLTVV.

V and J are TRBV19 and TRBJ1-5, with 9 bases identical to TRBD1. After removal of 7 bases from V and 0 bases from J, the junction contained 7 bases not matched to a gene. The germline CDR1 and CDR2 sequences are LNHDA and SQIVND (reference sequence). The CDR3 loop spans 16 amino acids. CDR3 sequence reads: CASIPTGGYSNQPQHF. For the CDR3, the DNA is TGTGCCAGTATCCCAACAGGGGGCTATAGCAATCAGCCCCAGCATTTT. Full variable domain (missing parts from reference TRBV19 and TRBJ1-5): DGGITQSPKYLFRKEGQNVTLSCEQNLNHDAMYWYRQDPGQGLRLIYYSQIVNDFQKGDIAEGYSVSREKKESFPLTVTSAQKNPTAFYLCASIPTGGYSNQPQHFGDGTRLSIL.